Listed here are 27 T cell receptor beta chains from one sample, sequenced in a study of T cells in women clearing cervical HPV infection. Generated by immunoSEQ multiplex PCR, the TCRdb table keeps only in-frame clones and is missing some. This sample carries 40,000 to 45,000 clones, with approximately 1.2% going to the ten biggest clones. The source material was blood buffy coat. The receptor source for this set is a woman aged 18 to 75 with a cervical HPV16 infection that either progressed to CIN3+ or cleared (not recorded which).

Of note for this clone: The CDR3 end is not reached by the read, which stops 3 residues before it; the germline J gene fills it in. The chain carries TRBV20-1 and TRBJ1-3; D perhaps matches TRBD1 (5 bases). V lost 6 bases and J 6 bases, leaving 12 bases between the germline ends. The germline V gene encodes CDR1 DFQATT and CDR2 SNEGSKA (reference sequence). This CDR3 has 12 residues. The DNA read from the CDR3 is TGCAGTGCCTCCCAGGGTGAAAACACC. The encoded protein is CSASQGENT. The full CDR3 protein is CSASQGENTIYF.

With respect to this clone: The CDR3 end is not reached by the read, which stops 3 residues before it; the germline J gene fills it in. The chain uses TRBV5-1 and TRBJ1-4; D may be TRBD1 (6 bases). V was shortened by 2 bases and J by 0 bases, with 8 bases between the two germline ends. The germline gives CDR1 SGHRS, CDR2 YFSETQ. The CDR3 length is 15 residues. The CDR3 here is CASSFGGATNEKLFF. The DNA read from the CDR3 is TGCGCCAGCAGCTTTGGGGGCGCAACTAATGAAAAA.

Details on this clone: The read terminates 3 residues before the CDR3 end, so the remaining end is supplied by the germline J gene. The chain uses TRBV10-3 and TRBJ2-1, with D perhaps matching TRBD2 (6 bases). Trimming took off 7 bases at V and 8 bases at J, with 18 bases between the two ends. Per the germline V gene, CDR1 is ENHRY and CDR2 is SYGVKD. This CDR3 comprises 14 residues. CDR3 residues: CAITRGGTPYEQFF. The CDR3 DNA, read in part, is TGTGCCATCACGCGGGGCGGAACCCCCTATGAG.

To note about this clone: The read falls 3 residues short of the CDR3 end, and the missing part is taken from the germline J gene. The rearrangement links TRBV7-8 to TRBJ2-7, with D tentatively TRBD2 (6 bases). The V end lost 3 bases, the J end lost 5 bases, and 8 bases lay between the germline ends. The CDR3 spans 12 residues. Germline-derived CDR1 and CDR2 are SGHVS and FQNEAQ. CDR3 loop: CASSFRGNEQYF. CDR3 DNA, as far as it was read: TGTGCCAGCAGCTTCCGGGGGAACGAG.

Of note for this clone: The DNA ends 3 residues before the CDR3 does, and the rest of the CDR3 is filled in from the germline J gene. The V gene is TRBV5-1, the J gene TRBJ1-2, with 7 nucleotides matching TRBD1. The CDR3 runs 15 residues. Germline V CDR1 and CDR2: SGHRS, YFSETQ. The ends lost 3 bases at V and 7 bases at J; junction bases unmatched: 12. The DNA read from the CDR3 is TGCGCCAGCAGCTCCGCCGGGACAGAGATCGGTGGC. Protein sequence: CASSSAGTEIGG. Given in full, the CDR3 is CASSSAGTEIGGYTF.

To note about this clone: The read ends 3 residues early relative to the CDR3; the germline J gene fills the gap. The chain has TRBV19 and TRBJ2-2, with 9 bases aligning to TRBD2. J gave up 4 bases and V 5 bases, and 8 bases lay outside the gene matches. Germline V lookup: CDR1 LNHDA, CDR2 SQIVND (reference sequence). This CDR3 spans 16 amino acids. CDR3 DNA, as far as it was read: TGTGCCAGTAGTCCCCTCCGGCGGGGGGGCACCGGGGAG. The encoded protein is CASSPLRRGGTGE. The entire CDR3 sequence reads CASSPLRRGGTGELFF.

In the case of this clone: The missing CDR3 end, 3 residues past where the read stops, is filled in from the germline J gene. The chain has TRBV6-1 and TRBJ2-7; D may be TRBD1 (5 bases). The CDR3 spans 12 residues. The germline V gene encodes CDR1 MNHNS and CDR2 SASEGT. V lost 1 base and J lost 4, with 5 bases in between. The CDR3 DNA, read in part, is TGTGCCAGCAGTGAAGACAGGTACGAG. This sequence encodes CASSEDRYE. The CDR3 in its entirety is CASSEDRYEQYF.

In the case of this clone: The read finishes 3 residues shy of the CDR3 end, and the germline J gene is used to complete it. The chain links TRBV5-1 to TRBJ2-3, with D maybe TRBD1 (6 bases). CDR1 and CDR2 (germline): SGHRS, YFSETQ. The CDR3 loop spans 15 amino acids. The V end was cut by 5 bases, the J end by 2 bases, with 15 bases between. CDR3 bases read: TGCGCCAGCAGTCTTGGACAGATCAACACAGATACG. It is translated as CASSLGQINTDT. The full CDR3 is CASSLGQINTDTQYF.

Of note for this clone: The CDR3 is cut off 3 residues early in the read; its end comes from the germline J gene. The gene calls are TRBV6-1 and TRBJ1-1; D is unresolved. The CDR3 consists of 16 residues. Germline CDR1 MNHNS, CDR2 SASEGT. Trimming took 4 bases from V and 4 from J, leaving 19 bases between them. The sequenced CDR3 bases are TGTGCCAGCAGTGCAGGCGTTTCGAGGAGGAGCACTGAA. It encodes CASSAGVSRRSTE. In full, the CDR3 is CASSAGVSRRSTEAFF.

Comment on this clone: The sequence runs out 3 residues before the end of the CDR3; the remainder is reconstructed from the germline J gene. The chain recombines TRBV30 with TRBJ2-2; D may be TRBD1 (5 bases). The CDR3 is 13 residues long. The germline gives CDR1 GTSNPN, CDR2 SVGIG (reference sequence). This chain's CDR3 is CAWMAGYREKLFF. The covered CDR3 bases are TGTGCCTGGATGGCAGGGTATAGGGAAAAG. The full variable domain, its missing parts supplied by reference TRBV30 and TRBJ2-2, is SQTIHQWPATLVQPVGSPLSLECTVEGTSNPNLYWYRQAAGRGLQLLFYSVGIGQISSEVPQNLSASRPQDRQFILSSKKLLLSDSGFYLCAWMAGYREKLFFGEGSRLTVL.

In the case of this clone: The DNA ends 3 residues before the CDR3 does, and the rest of the CDR3 is filled in from the germline J gene. The rearrangement joins TRBV11-2 to TRBJ1-4; the match to TRBD1 covers 9 bases. The ends lost 5 bases at V and 9 bases at J; junction bases unmatched: 7. The CDR3 is made up of 14 amino acids. Germline-derived CDR1 and CDR2 are SGHAT and FQNNGV. The part of the CDR3 DNA that was read is TGTGCCAGCAGCACCGGGACAGGGAGGAAAAAA. This codes for CASSTGTGRKK. The entire CDR3 protein reads CASSTGTGRKKLFF.

With respect to this clone: The CDR3 end lies 3 residues beyond the end of the read and is filled in from the germline J gene. The chain employs TRBV5-6 and TRBJ1-1, with unresolved D. Germline lookup yields CDR1 SGHDT and CDR2 YYEEEE. Trimming shortened V by 8 bases and J by 3 bases, and 5 bases separated the two germline ends. This CDR3 is built from 10 residues. CDR3 bases read: TGTGCCAGACATGACACTGAA. This sequence encodes CARHDTE. The entire CDR3 sequence reads CARHDTEAFF.

Concerning this clone: The CDR3 end falls 3 residues outside the read, so it is completed with the germline J gene. The chain uses TRBV10-3 and TRBJ1-5, with a weak D call TRBD1 (5 bases). V dropped 2 bases and J dropped 6 bases, with 8 bases sitting between them. Germline V CDR1 and CDR2: ENHRY, SYGVKD. CDR3 length equals 13 residues. The DNA read from the CDR3 is TGTGCCATCAGTGAGGGGGCAGGTCAGCCC. Amino acids: CAISEGAGQP. The full CDR3 protein reads CAISEGAGQPQHF.

A note on this clone: The read gets to within 3 residues of the CDR3 end, and the germline J gene fills in the rest. The chain couples TRBV7-3 to TRBJ2-1, with 8 bases aligning to TRBD2. The CDR3 covers 15 residues. Per germline, CDR1 SGHTA and CDR2 FQGTGA. The trim removed 5 bases at V and 6 bases at J, leaving 9 bases unmatched. CDR3 bases read: TGTGCCAGCAGCGGGACCAGCGGGGGTCTCAATGAG. Translating it yields CASSGTSGGLNE. The complete CDR3 protein is CASSGTSGGLNEQFF.

Concerning this clone itself: The CDR3 goes on 3 residues after the read ends, and that part is filled in from the germline J gene. V usage is TRBV2 and J usage is TRBJ2-1, with 10 bases that match TRBD2. There are 16 residues in the CDR3. Germline V gene lookup returns CDR1 SNHLY and CDR2 FYNNEI. Losses at the gene ends were 4 bases for V and 3 bases for J; bases not matched to a gene: 6. Incomplete CDR3 DNA: TGTGCCAGCAGTGTTCTTCGGACTAGCGGCTACAATGAG. Protein sequence: CASSVLRTSGYNE. The entire CDR3 protein is CASSVLRTSGYNEQFF. The full variable domain, completed using reference TRBV2 and TRBJ2-1, is EPEVTQTPSHQVTQMGQEVILRCVPISNHLYFYWYRQILGQKVEFLVSFYNNEISEKSEIFDDQFSVERPDGSNFTLKIRSTKLEDSAMYFCASSVLRTSGYNEQFFGPGTRLTVL.

Concerning this clone: The CDR3 end falls 3 residues outside the read, so it is completed with the germline J gene. The chain uses TRBV6-2 or TRBV6-3 and TRBJ2-3, with 8 bases that match TRBD2. Germline lookup yields CDR1 MNHEY and CDR2 SVGEGT. CDR3 size: 13 residues. Partial CDR3 DNA: TGTGCCAGCAGTTCGGGGGGGATGGAGACG. The encoded protein is CASSSGGMET. The entire CDR3 reads CASSSGGMETQYF.

For this clone: The read ends 3 residues before the CDR3 terminus; that terminus is restored from the germline J gene. The rearrangement links TRBV7-2 to TRBJ1-1, with D perhaps TRBD1 (5 bases). The CDR3 is 13 residues long. V was pared by 5 bases and J by 4 bases, with 11 bases between. Germline V gene data show CDR1 as SGHTA and CDR2 as FQGNSA. The sequenced CDR3 bases are TGTGCCAGCAGCCTCGGGGGGAGCACTGAA. This translates into CASSLGGSTE. The complete CDR3 reads CASSLGGSTEAFF. Full variable domain (missing parts from reference TRBV7-2 and TRBJ1-1): GAGVSQSPSNKVTEKGKDVELRCDPISGHTALYWYRQSLGQGLEFLIYFQGNSAPDKSGLPSDRFSAERTGGSVSTLTIQRTQQEDSAVYLCASSLGGSTEAFFGQGTRLTVV.

Concerning this clone itself: From the germline J gene comes the end of the CDR3, since the read stops 3 residues before it. The V and J genes are TRBV20-1 and TRBJ2-5; 7 bases agree with TRBD1. This CDR3 is built from 14 residues. Trimming took 5 bases from V and 5 from J; bases not matched to a gene: 11. Germline V CDR1 and CDR2: DFQATT, SNEGSKA (reference sequence). CDR3 bases read: TGCAGTGCTGCCGGACAGGTCGGCGGGGAGACC. Protein: CSAAGQVGGET. The complete CDR3 sequence is CSAAGQVGGETQYF.

A note on this clone: Sequencing ends 3 residues short of the CDR3 end; the germline J gene provides the rest. The V and J genes are TRBV7-9 and TRBJ1-1, with 8 bases that match TRBD1. Germline V gives CDR1 SEHNR, CDR2 FQNEAQ (reference sequence). This CDR3 has 15 amino acids. J was trimmed by 2 bases and V by 5 bases; bases with no gene match: 7. The sequenced part of the CDR3 DNA is TGTGCCAGCAGCCGGACAGGGTGGGGCAACACTGAA. Protein product: CASSRTGWGNTE. The CDR3 in full is CASSRTGWGNTEAFF.

Concerning this clone itself: The read terminates 3 residues before the CDR3 end, so the remaining end is supplied by the germline J gene. This chain connects TRBV5-1 to TRBJ2-5; 8 nucleotides agree with TRBD1. Germline CDR1 and CDR2: SGHRS and YFSETQ. The ends lost 7 bases at V and 5 bases at J; junction bases unmatched: 7. The length of the CDR3 is 13 residues. The CDR3 loop is CASFLQGEETQYF. The CDR3 bases that were read are TGCGCCAGCTTTTTACAGGGGGAGGAGACC.

Notes on this clone: The germline gene is not matched at one end of the junction; a read error may be the cause. The missing CDR3 end, 3 residues past where the read stops, is filled in from the germline J gene. This sample includes further DNA sequences coding for the same CDR3. The rearrangement uses TRBV12-3 or TRBV12-4 and TRBJ1-3; 7 bases map to TRBD1. The CDR3 covers 14 residues. The DNA read from the CDR3 is TGTGCCAGCAGTCCAATGGGACAGAGAAACACG. It is translated as CASSPMGQRNT. The whole CDR3 sequence is CASSPMGQRNTIYF.

As to this clone: The CDR3 is cut off 3 residues early in the read; its end comes from the germline J gene. The rearrangement joins TRBV14 to TRBJ1-6, with a weak D call TRBD1 (5 bases). Trimming stripped 1 base from V and 2 bases from J, with 9 bases between. Germline CDR1 reads SGHDN; CDR2 reads FVKESK. There are 16 residues in the CDR3. CDR3 sequence reads: CASSQGGGTYNSPLHF. CDR3 DNA, as far as it was read: TGTGCCAGCAGCCAAGGTGGGGGGACCTATAATTCACCC.

In the case of this clone: The CDR3 extends 3 residues past the end of the read, so its final part is completed from the germline J gene. V gene TRBV30 combines with J gene TRBJ2-5; D may be TRBD2 (6 bases). The CDR3 extends over 13 amino acids. V gave up 3 bases and J gave up 4 bases, with 12 bases separating them. CDR1 is GTSNPN, CDR2 SVGIG, per germline (reference sequence). The part of the CDR3 DNA that was read is TGTGCCTGGAGCCGACTAGTCCCAGAGACC. The encoded protein is CAWSRLVPET. The whole CDR3 is CAWSRLVPETQYF.

This clone is identified as medium-sized (0.01 to 0.1%) from frequency. With the read ending 3 residues before the CDR3 end, the germline J gene is used to fill in that end. This chain joins TRBV20-1 and TRBJ2-3, with a possible D match to TRBD2 (5 bases). Germline CDR1 is DFQATT and CDR2 is SNEGSKA (reference sequence). The CDR3 length is 14 residues. V lost 6 bases to trimming and J lost 4 bases, with 17 bases between them. Incomplete CDR3 DNA: TGCAGTGCCGGCCTTCTACCCGGGGCAGATACG. It yields the protein CSAGLLPGADT. The entire CDR3 reads CSAGLLPGADTQYF.

As to this clone: The CDR3 end is not reached by the read, which stops 3 residues before it; the germline J gene fills it in. The gene calls are TRBV10-3 and TRBJ2-7; perhaps TRBD1 as D (5 bases). Trimming pared 8 bases from V and 2 bases from J, leaving 16 bases between. Germline values: CDR1 ENHRY, CDR2 SYGVKD. CDR3 length equals 14 residues. The CDR3 spells CAISRNRPTYEQYF. The DNA read from the CDR3 is TGTGCCATCTCTCGGAACAGGCCCACCTACGAG.

In the case of this clone: Sequencing ends 3 residues short of the CDR3 end; the germline J gene provides the rest. V usage is TRBV7-2 and J usage is TRBJ1-5; TRBD1 is a possible D gene (5 bases). Germline lookup yields CDR1 SGHTA and CDR2 FQGNSA. CDR3 length equals 15 residues. V dropped 3 bases and J dropped 6 bases, with 15 bases sitting between them. Incomplete CDR3 DNA: TGTGCCAGCAGCTTCACCCCAGGGATCGGTCAGCCC. It translates to CASSFTPGIGQP. The CDR3 as a whole reads CASSFTPGIGQPQHF.

As regards this clone: The CDR3 end is not reached by the read, which stops 3 residues before it; the germline J gene fills it in. V is TRBV19 and J is TRBJ2-2; perhaps TRBD1 as D (5 bases). The V gene's germline CDR1 is LNHDA and CDR2 SQIVND (reference sequence). CDR3 length: 12 residues. Trimming pared 5 bases from V and 6 bases from J, leaving 7 bases between. CDR3 DNA (partial): TGTGCCAGTAGTCGACAGCCCGGGGAG. Protein sequence: CASSRQPGE. The entire CDR3 is CASSRQPGELFF.